Following are 3 T cell receptor beta chains from one sample sequenced in a study of EBV T-cell therapy then PD-1 blockade in nasopharyngeal carcinoma (dated by TCRdb to the early 2020s). The antigens these receptors bind are not known. In light of the paper, this sample's treatment or condition label describes: AdE1-LMPpoly-expanded autologous EBV-specific T-cell therapy followed by anti-PD-1 nivolumab. The method behind the library was the immunoSEQ multiplex PCR assay. This is the immuneACCESS table as TCRdb keeps it, with only in-frame sequences that have V and J called. A part of the clones is gone; compared with another copy, unresolved V genes explain less than half, and the rest is unexplained. This sample holds roughly 20,000 clones; about four fifths were observed only once. Roughly 31% of the sample is held by the ten biggest clonotypes. Sample: CD8+ T cells from blood, taken at day 33 from a patient whose treatment included autologous EBV-specific T cells and nivolumab. The origin of the receptors is a man aged 40-49 years with nasopharyngeal carcinoma.

The V gene is TRBV23-1, the J gene TRBJ2-7, with 8 bases that match TRBD1. TRBV23-1 is labeled an ORF, and its function is uncertain. This CDR3 has 14 residues. J was trimmed by 2 bases and V by 11 bases; bases with no gene match: 11. The CDR3 here is CAPMDREDPYEQYF. The CDR3 DNA reads TGCGCCCCGATGGACAGGGAGGACCCCTACGAGCAGTACTTC.

The rearrangement uses TRBV5-1 and TRBJ1-1; 7 positions agree with TRBD1. With V trimmed by 4 bases and J by 5 bases, 11 bases remained unmatched. The germline V gene has CDR1 SGHRS and CDR2 YFSETQ. The CDR3 has 15 residues. CDR3 residues: CASSTEGGPRTEAFF. The CDR3, as DNA: TGCGCCAGCAGCACCGAAGGGGGCCCAAGAACTGAAGCTTTCTTT.

The J gene is TRBJ1-2, the V gene TRBV4-1; 7 positions match TRBD1. The CDR3 contains 14 residues. CDR1 and CDR2 from the germline V gene are MGHRA and YSYEKL. With 1 base clipped from V and 5 bases from J, the junction kept 4 bases outside the gene matches. CDR3 region: CASSQAGGGYGYTF. The CDR3 nucleotides read TGCGCCAGCAGCCAAGCAGGGGGTGGTTATGGCTACACCTTC.